This TCR beta chain comes out of a study of T cells of healthy individuals. This clonotype was seen more than once but under ten times. CDR1 is SNHLY and CDR2 is FYNNEI in the germline V gene. The CDR3 runs to 17 residues. J lost 4 bases, V lost 6 bases, and 15 bases had no gene match. TCRdb ran MiXCR on the 5' RACE reads and lists one entry per CDR3 protein. The table includes about 82,000 distinct CDR3 sequences, more than 5% detected once. The V and J genes are TRBV2 and TRBJ1-5; 7 bases line up with TRBD1. This clonotype originated in a female donor in good health. The CDR3 sequence: CASSWKDRGTDNQPQHF. In DNA form, the CDR3 reads TGTGCCAGCAGCTGGAAAGATAGAGGGACAGATAATCAGCCCCAGCATTTT.